The 5 T cell receptor beta chains reported below all come from one sample, sequenced in a study of cytomegalovirus exposure and HLA in healthy donors. The PCR contained 60 Vbeta and 13 Jbeta primers. Some clones are missing from TCRdb's copy, which holds only in-frame ones; the method was immunoSEQ multiplex PCR. The data hold about 35,000 clones, with 75% to 85% observed a single time. What was sequenced was PBMCs. The receptors stem from a woman aged 18-29 years in good health and CMV-seronegative.

The table lists this clone with a few counts. The V call is TRBV7-3, the J call TRBJ2-6, with D hard to call. This CDR3 region has 16 residues. V gave up 5 bases and J gave up 0 bases, with 11 bases separating them. CDR1 is SGHTA, CDR2 FQGTGA, per germline. CDR3 DNA sequence: TGTGCCAGCAGCCCCCAAGCAAGCTCTGGGGCCAACGTCCTGACTTTC. This gives the protein CASSPQASSGANVLTF.

As for this clone: Other nucleotide sequences in the sample specify the same CDR3. The chain uses TRBV28 and TRBJ2-5, with unresolved D. The CDR3 runs to 11 residues. Trimming took 3 bases from V and 4 from J, leaving 3 bases between them. From germline, CDR1 is MDHEN and CDR2 SYDVKM. The CDR3 sequence is CASSFGETQYF. The DNA for the CDR3 is TGTGCCAGCAGTTTCGGAGAGACCCAGTACTTC. The full variable domain, completed using reference TRBV28 and TRBJ2-5, is DVKVTQSSRYLVKRTGEKVFLECVQDMDHENMFWYRQDPGLGLRLIYFSYDVKMKEKGDIPEGYSVSREKKERFSLILESASTNQTSMYLCASSFGETQYFGPGTRLLVL.

The chain carries TRBV27 and TRBJ1-3; D is perhaps TRBD1 (6 bases). V dropped 6 bases and J dropped 2 bases, with 11 bases sitting between them. CDR1 is MNHEY and CDR2 is SMNVEV in the germline V gene (reference sequence). The CDR3 is 14 residues long. This CDR3 is CASRKGVPGNTIYF. In DNA, the CDR3 is TGTGCCAGCAGGAAGGGGGTACCTGGAAACACCATATATTTT.

The chain uses TRBV28 and TRBJ1-3; no reliable D call. The germline V gene encodes CDR1 MDHEN and CDR2 SYDVKM. This CDR3 spans 15 amino acids. Trimming removed 4 bases from V and 4 bases from J, with 14 bases in between. CDR3: CASSSIRIAGNTIYF. CDR3 DNA sequence: TGTGCCAGCAGTTCGATCAGGATTGCAGGAAACACCATATATTTT.

J is TRBJ1-3 and V is TRBV11-2; D unclear. The length of the CDR3 is 14 residues. Germline V gives CDR1 SGHAT, CDR2 FQNNGV. Trimming cost V 4 bases and J 0 bases, with 7 bases left between them. CDR3 residues: CASSSKSSGNTIYF. DNA for the CDR3: TGTGCCAGCAGCTCAAAGAGCTCTGGAAACACCATATATTTT.